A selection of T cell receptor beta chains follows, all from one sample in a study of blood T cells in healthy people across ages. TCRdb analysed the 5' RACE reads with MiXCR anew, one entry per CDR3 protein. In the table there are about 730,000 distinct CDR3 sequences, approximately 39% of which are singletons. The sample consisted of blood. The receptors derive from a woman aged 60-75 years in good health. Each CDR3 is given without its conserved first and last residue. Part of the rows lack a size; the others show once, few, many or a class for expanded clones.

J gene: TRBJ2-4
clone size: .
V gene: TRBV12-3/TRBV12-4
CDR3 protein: ASSSQGAAKNIQY

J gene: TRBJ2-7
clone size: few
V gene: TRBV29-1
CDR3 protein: SVCPGKDYEQY

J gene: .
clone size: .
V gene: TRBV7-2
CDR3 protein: ASSLLRGAETQY

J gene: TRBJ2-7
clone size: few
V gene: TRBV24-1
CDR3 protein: ATSDPDRGGDEQY

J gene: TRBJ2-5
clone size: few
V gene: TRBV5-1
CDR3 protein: ASGQGEETQY

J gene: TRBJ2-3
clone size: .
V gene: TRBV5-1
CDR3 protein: ASSLETPRDTQY

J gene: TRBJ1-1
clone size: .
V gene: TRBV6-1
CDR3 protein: ASSGRGSNTEAF

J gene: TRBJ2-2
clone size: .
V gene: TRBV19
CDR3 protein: ASTRDRGNGELF

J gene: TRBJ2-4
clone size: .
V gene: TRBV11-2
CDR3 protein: ASSPYPTGQGKEAQY

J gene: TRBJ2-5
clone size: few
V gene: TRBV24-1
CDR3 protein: ATATSGKQETQY

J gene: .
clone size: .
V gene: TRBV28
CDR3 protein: ASSLIPAGGYEQY

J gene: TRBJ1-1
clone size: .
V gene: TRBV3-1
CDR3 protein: ASSRNPSTEAF

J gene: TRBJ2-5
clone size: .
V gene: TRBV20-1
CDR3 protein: SARDLRLGHEQY

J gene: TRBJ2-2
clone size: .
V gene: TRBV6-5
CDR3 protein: AISSGGARTGELF

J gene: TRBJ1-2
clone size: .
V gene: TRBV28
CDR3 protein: ASSRDSGYGYT

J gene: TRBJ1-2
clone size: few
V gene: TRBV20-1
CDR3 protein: SARGDGINYGYT

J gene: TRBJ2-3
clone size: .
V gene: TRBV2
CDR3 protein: ASSEAPGDTQY

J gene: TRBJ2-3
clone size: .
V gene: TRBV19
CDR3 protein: ASSKSGPTDTQY

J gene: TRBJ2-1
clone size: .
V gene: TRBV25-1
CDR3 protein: ASSEVGGAVNEQF

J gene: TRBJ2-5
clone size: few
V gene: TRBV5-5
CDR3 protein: ASSLGTTGEETQY

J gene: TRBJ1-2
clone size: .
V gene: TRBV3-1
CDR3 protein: ASSQEGLRGYT

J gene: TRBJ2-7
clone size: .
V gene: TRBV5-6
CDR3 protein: ASSLPGWGDEQY

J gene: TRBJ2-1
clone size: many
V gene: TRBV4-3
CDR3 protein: ASSWSTSSYNEQF

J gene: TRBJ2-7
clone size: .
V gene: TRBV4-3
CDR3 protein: ASSQDSGWNSYEQY

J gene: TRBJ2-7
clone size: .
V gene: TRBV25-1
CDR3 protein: ASSKGPFDTYEQY

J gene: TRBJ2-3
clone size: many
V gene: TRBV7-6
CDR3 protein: ASSSPGLAGGPAQY

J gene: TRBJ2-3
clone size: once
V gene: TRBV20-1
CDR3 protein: SQGVQFRTDTQY

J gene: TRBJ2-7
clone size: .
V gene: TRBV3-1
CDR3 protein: ASSSHGGDEQY

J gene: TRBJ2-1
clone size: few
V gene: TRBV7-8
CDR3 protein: ASSLVQRGASNEQF

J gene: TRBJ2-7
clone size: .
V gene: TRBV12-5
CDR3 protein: ASGRTGRDEQY

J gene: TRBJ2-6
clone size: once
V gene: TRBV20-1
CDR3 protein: SGVANGRMGANVLT

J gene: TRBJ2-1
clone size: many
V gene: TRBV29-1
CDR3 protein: SVDPSGGEIEQF

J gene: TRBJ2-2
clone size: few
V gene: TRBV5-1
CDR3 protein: ASSLESLTGELF

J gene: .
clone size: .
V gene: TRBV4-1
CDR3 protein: ASSETGEKTQY

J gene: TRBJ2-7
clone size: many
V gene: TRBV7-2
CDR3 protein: ASSLGAGRKTYEQY

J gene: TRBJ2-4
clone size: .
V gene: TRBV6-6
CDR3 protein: ASRPRDRGDIQY

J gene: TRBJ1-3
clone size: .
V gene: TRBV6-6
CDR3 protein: ASSSQNTIY

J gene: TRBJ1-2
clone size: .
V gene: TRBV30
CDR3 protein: AWSSIPQGFSYGYT